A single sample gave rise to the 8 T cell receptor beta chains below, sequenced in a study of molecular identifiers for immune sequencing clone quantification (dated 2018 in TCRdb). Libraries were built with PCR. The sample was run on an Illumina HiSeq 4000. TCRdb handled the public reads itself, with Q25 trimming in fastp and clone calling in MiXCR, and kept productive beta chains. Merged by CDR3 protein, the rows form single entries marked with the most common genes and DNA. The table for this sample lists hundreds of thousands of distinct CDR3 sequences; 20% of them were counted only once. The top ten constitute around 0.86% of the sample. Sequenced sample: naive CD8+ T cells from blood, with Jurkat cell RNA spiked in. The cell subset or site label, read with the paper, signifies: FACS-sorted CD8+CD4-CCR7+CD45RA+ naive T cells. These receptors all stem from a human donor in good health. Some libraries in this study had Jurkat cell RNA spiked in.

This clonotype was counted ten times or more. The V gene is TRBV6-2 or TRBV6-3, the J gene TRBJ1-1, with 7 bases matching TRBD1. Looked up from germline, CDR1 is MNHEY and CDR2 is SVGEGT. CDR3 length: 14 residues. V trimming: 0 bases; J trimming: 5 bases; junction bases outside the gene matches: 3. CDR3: CASSYSGRGTEAFF. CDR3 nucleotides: TGTGCCAGCAGTTACTCGGGCAGGGGGACTGAAGCTTTCTTT.

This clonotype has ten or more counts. CDR3 DNA sequence: TGTGCCAGCAGTTTAGGGAACGAGCAGTACTTC. As protein: CASSLGNEQYF. The V gene is TRBV5-4, the J gene TRBJ2-7; D is uncertain. The CDR3 is 11 amino acids. Germline V gene lookup returns CDR1 SGHNT and CDR2 YYREEE (reference sequence). Trimming removed 5 bases at V and 5 bases at J, with 8 bases between.

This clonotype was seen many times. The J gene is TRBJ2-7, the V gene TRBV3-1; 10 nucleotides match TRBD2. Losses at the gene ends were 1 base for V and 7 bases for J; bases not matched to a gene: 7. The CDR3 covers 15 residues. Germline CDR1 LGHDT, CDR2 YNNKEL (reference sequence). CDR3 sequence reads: CASSQGTSGPGEQYF. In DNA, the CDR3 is TGTGCCAGCAGCCAAGGGACTAGCGGACCCGGGGAGCAGTACTTC.

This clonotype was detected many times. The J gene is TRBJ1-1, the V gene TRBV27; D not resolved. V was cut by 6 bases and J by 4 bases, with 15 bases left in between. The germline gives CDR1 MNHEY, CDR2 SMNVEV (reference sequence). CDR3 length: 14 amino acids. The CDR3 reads CASSPAGGSTEAFF. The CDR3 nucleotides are TGTGCCAGCAGCCCGGCAGGAGGAAGCACTGAAGCTTTCTTT.

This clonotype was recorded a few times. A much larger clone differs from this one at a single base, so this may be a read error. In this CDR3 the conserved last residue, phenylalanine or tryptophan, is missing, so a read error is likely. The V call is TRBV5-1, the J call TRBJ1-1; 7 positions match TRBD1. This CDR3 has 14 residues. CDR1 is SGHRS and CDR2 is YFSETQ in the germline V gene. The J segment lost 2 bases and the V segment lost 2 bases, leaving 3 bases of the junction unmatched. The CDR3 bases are TGCGCCAGCAGCTTAGGGGACAGTAACACTGAAGCTTTCATT. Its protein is CASSLGDSNTEAFI.

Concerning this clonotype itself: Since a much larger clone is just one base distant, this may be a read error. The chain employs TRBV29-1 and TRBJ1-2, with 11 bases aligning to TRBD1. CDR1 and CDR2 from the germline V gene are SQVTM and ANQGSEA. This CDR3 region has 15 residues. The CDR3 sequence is CSAGPGQGEIYGYAF. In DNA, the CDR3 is TGCAGTGCTGGCCCGGGACAGGGGGAAATTTATGGCTACGCCTTC.

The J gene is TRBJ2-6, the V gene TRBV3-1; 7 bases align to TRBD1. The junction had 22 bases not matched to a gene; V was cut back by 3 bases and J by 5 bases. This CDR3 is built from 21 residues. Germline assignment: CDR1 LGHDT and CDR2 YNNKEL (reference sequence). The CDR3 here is CASSQADREFPFTPRANVLTF. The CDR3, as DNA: TGTGCCAGCAGCCAGGCAGACAGGGAATTTCCCTTTACCCCTCGGGCCAACGTCCTGACTTTC.

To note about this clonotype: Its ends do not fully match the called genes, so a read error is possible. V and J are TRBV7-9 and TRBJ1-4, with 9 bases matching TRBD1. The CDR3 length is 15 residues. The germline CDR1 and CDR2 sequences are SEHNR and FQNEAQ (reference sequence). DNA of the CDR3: TGTGCCAGCGGCTTTAGACAGGGGGAAAATGAAAAACTGTTTTTT. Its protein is CASGFRQGENEKLFF.